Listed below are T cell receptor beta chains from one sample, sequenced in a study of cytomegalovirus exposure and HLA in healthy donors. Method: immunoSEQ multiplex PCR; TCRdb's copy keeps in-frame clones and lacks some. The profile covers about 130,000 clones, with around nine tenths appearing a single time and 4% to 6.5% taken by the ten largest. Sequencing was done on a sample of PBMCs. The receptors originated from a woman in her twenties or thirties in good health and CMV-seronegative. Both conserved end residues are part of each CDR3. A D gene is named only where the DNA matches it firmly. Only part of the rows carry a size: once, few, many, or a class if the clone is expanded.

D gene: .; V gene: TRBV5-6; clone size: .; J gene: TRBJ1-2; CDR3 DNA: TGTGCCAGCAGTCCCACTGGGAGGACCGGCTATGGCTACACCTTC; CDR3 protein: CASSPTGRTGYGYTF
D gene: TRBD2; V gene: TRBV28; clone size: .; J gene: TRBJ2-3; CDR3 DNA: TGTGCCAGCATCATCTCGGGGGGACGAGTCACAGATACGCAGTATTTT; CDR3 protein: CASIISGGRVTDTQYF
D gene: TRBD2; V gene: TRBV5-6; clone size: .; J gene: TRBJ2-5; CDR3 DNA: TGTGCCAGCAGCTTGACGCAGGGAGGGGAGACCCAGTACTTC; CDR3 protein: CASSLTQGGETQYF
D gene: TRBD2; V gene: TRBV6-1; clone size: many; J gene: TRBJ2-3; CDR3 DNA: TGTGCCAGCAGTGAAGAGCGGGGGGGCACAGATACGCAGTATTTT; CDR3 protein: CASSEERGGTDTQYF
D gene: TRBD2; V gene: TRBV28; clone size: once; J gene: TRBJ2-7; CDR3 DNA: TGTGCCAGCTTAGCGGGGAGAGGCTACGAGCAGTACTTC; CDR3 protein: CASLAGRGYEQYF
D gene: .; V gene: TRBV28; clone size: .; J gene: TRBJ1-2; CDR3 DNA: TGTGCCAGCAGTTTTTCGGCTAACTATGGCTACACCTTC; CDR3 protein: CASSFSANYGYTF
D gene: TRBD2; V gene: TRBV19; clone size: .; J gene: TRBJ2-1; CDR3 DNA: TGTGCCAGTAGTATCATAGCGGGCCACAATGAGCAGTTCTTC; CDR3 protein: CASSIIAGHNEQFF
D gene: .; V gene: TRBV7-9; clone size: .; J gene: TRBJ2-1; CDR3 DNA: TGTGCCAGCAGCTTTAGTCGCGGTGCGGGCGGGCCCTCCTACAATGAGCAGTTCTTC; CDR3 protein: CASSFSRGAGGPSYNEQFF
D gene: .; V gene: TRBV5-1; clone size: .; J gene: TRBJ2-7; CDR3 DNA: TGCGCCAGCAGCTTGGCCCTCGGCAGTCGGGGTTACGAGCAGTACTTC; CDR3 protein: CASSLALGSRGYEQYF
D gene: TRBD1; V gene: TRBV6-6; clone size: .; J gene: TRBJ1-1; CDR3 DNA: TGTGCCAGCAGAAAGACAGGGTTGGCTGAAGCTTTCTTT; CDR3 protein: CASRKTGLAEAFF
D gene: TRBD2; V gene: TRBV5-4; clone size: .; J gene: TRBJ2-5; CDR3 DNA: TGTGCCAGCAGCCTCGGGACTAGCGGGCCCCAAGAGACCCAGTACTTC; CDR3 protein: CASSLGTSGPQETQYF
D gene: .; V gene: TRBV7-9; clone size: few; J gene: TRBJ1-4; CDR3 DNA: TGTGCCAGCAGCTACGACAGAGCTAATGAAAAACTGTTTTTT; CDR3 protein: CASSYDRANEKLFF
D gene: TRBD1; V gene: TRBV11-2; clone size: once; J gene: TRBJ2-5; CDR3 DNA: TGTGCCAGCAGCTGGAACAGGGGGGCAGAGACCCAGTACTTC; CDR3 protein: CASSWNRGAETQYF
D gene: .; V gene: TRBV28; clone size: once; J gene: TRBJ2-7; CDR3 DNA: TGTGCCAGCAGTTTAAGTGGACTTTTCTATGAGCAGTACTTC; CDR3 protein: CASSLSGLFYEQYF
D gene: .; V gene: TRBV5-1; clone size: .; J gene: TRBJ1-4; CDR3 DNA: TGCGCCAGCACAAAGGACAGTACTAATGAAAAACTGTTTTTT; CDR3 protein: CASTKDSTNEKLFF
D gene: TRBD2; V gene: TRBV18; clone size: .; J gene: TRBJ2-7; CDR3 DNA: TGTGCCAGCTCTCCAGGACTAGCGGAGGCCTACGAGCAGTACTTC; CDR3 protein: CASSPGLAEAYEQYF
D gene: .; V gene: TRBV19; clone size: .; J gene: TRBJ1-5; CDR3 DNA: TGTGCCAGTAGTACCCGCGACGGAGCCCGTAATCAGCCCCAGCATTTT; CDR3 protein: CASSTRDGARNQPQHF
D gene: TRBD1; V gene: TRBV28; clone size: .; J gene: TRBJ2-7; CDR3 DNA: TGTGCCAGCAGTGTGGGGACAGGGATAAGGTACGAGCAGTACTTC; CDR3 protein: CASSVGTGIRYEQYF
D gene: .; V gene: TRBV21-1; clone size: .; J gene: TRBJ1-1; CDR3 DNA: TGTGCCAGCAGAGAGAGACAGTTACACACTGAAGCTTTCTTT; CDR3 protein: CASRERQLHTEAFF
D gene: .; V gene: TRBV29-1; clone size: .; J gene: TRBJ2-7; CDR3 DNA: TGCAGCGTTGAAGATGCTAGCGCCGAGCAGTACTTC; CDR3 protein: CSVEDASAEQYF
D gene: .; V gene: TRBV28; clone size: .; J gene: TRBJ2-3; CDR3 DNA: TGTGCCAGCAGTCTAGTAATCCGCGACTTAAGACCGAGCACAGATACGCAGTATTTT; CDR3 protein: CASSLVIRDLRPSTDTQYF
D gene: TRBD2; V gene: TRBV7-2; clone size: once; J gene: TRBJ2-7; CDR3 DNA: TGTGCCAGCAGCCAGGCGGGGACTATAGCGGGAGGGCCCCTCGAGCAGTACTTC; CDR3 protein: CASSQAGTIAGGPLEQYF
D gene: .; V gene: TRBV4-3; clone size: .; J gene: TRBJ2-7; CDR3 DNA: TGCGCCAGCAGCCAAGAGGAAAGCCCGGCTAGCTTCTACGAGCAGTACTTC; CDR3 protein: CASSQEESPASFYEQYF
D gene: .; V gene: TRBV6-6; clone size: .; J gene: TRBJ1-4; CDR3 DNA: TGTGCCAGCAGTTCTCACGTTCCGGGACACGAAAAACTGTTTTTT; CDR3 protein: CASSSHVPGHEKLFF
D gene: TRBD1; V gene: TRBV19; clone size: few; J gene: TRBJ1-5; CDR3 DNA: TGTGCCAGTAGTATGATGACAGGGGATCAGCCCCAGCATTTT; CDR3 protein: CASSMMTGDQPQHF
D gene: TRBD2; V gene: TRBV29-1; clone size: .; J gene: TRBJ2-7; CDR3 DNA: TGCAGCGTTTCCGGGACTACAACCTACGAGCAGTACTTC; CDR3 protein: CSVSGTTTYEQYF